This TCR beta chain was profiled in a study of vaccination and CD4 T cells after COVID-19. Study-wide context: Sampling post-COVID took place a median 101 days after diagnosis (range 35 to 161). Stimulation used overlapping spike peptides from SARS-CoV-2, HCoV-NL63, HCoV-OC43 and HCoV-229E. Study conclusions and caveats: It was found that, in convalescent patients, 304 of 307 vaccine-specific clones were spike mono-reactive.

Treatment noted: approximately nine-day PBMC culture with coronavirus spike peptide pools or control peptides (ViraFEST assay). Using peptide pools, antigen-specific T cells were expanded in ViraFEST before TCRs were sequenced. This clonotype was counted a few times. Its antigen is undetermined. Cultured CD4+ T-cell DNA underwent Oncomine TCR Beta short-read sequencing. TCRdb ran MiXCR on the PCR reads and lists one entry per CDR3 protein. The data hold thousands of distinct CDR3 sequences, with over 60% observed a single time. Sequenced material: CD4+ T cells from blood, cultured in vitro. This TCR came from a human donor who had recovered from COVID-19.

CDR3 loop: CASSVGTNYGYTF. CDR3 sequence (DNA): TGTGCCAGCAGTGTTGGGACTAACTATGGCTACACCTTC. The V call is TRBV2, the J call TRBJ1-2; D is undetermined. V was clipped by 4 bases and J by 0 bases, with 6 bases between them. The germline CDR1 and CDR2 sequences are SNHLY and FYNNEI. There are 13 residues in the CDR3.